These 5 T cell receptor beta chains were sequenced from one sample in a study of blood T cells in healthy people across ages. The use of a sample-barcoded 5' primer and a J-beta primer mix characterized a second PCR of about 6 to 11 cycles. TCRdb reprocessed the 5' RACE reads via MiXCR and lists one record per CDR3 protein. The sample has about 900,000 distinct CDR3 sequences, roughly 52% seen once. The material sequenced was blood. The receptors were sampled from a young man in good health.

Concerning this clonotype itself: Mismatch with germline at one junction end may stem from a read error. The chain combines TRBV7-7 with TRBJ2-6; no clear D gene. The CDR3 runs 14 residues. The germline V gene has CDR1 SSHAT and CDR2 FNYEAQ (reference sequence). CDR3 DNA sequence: TGTGCTAGCAGCTCCGCCGTGACCCAAGACGTCCTGACTTTC. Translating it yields CASSSAVTQDVLTF.

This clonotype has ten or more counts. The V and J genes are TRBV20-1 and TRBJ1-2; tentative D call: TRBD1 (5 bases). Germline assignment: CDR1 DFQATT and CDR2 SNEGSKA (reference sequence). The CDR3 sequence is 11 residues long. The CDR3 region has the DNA TGCAGCCGACAGTTGGAGTATGGCTACACCTTC. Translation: CSRQLEYGYTF.

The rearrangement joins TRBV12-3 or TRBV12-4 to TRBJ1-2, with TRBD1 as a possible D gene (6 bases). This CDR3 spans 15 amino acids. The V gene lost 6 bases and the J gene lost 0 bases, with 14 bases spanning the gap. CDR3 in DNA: TGTGCCAGCAGGCCGGAACAGGGATCTAACTATGGCTACACCTTC. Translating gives CASRPEQGSNYGYTF.

The CDR3 reads CASSPVGGGYNEQYF. CDR3 coding DNA: TGTGCCAGCAGTCCCGTGGGGGGGGGCTACAATGAGCAGTACTTC. This rearrangement joins TRBV6-2 or TRBV6-3 to TRBJ2-5, with D tentatively TRBD2 (7 bases). Deletions cut 5 bases from V and 11 bases from J, with 24 bases between. The germline V gene encodes CDR1 MNHEY and CDR2 SVGEGT. CDR3 length equals 15 residues.

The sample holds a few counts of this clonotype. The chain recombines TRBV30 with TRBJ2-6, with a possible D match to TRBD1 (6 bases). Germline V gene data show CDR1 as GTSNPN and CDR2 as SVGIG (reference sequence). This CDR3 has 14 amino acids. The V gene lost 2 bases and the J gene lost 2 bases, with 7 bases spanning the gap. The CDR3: CAWSSGAGANVLTF. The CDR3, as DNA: TGTGCCTGGAGTTCAGGGGCTGGGGCCAACGTCCTGACTTTC. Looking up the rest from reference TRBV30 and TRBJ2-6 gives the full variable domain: SQTIHQWPATLVQPVGSPLSLECTVEGTSNPNLYWYRQAAGRGLQLLFYSVGIGQISSEVPQNLSASRPQDRQFILSSKKLLLSDSGFYLCAWSSGAGANVLTFGAGSRLTVL.